The 20 T cell receptor beta chains below were found in one sample sequenced in a study of T cells in Graves' hyperthyroidism and ophthalmopathy. Amplified TCR beta CDR3 regions came from RNA transcripts. A set of HTBI primers served as the primers for a first-round RT-PCR of the TCR CDR3. In TCRdb, the multiplex PCR reads were re-called with MiXCR into one record per CDR3 protein. The sample lists about 600,000 distinct CDR3 sequences; around 15% were seen once. Sequencing used blood. These receptor sequences come from a woman aged 35 to 49 with Graves' ophthalmopathy.

In its sample, this clonotype was seen many times. CDR3 nucleotides: TGTGCCAGCTCACCGGGGACAGGGAACTCCGAGCAGTACTTC. It encodes CASSPGTGNSEQYF. J is TRBJ2-7 and V is TRBV18, with 9 bases fitting TRBD1. The CDR3 totals 14 residues. The J segment lost 6 bases and the V segment lost 3 bases, leaving 6 bases of the junction unmatched. The germline CDR1 and CDR2 sequences are KGHSH and LQKENI.

The rearrangement joins TRBV11-3 to TRBJ2-3; the D is unclear. The germline gives CDR1 SGHNT, CDR2 YENEEA. V lost 2 bases to trimming and J lost 3 bases, with 6 bases between them. The CDR3 is made up of 13 amino acids. This CDR3 is CASSLTPTDTQYF. The CDR3 DNA reads TGTGCCAGCAGCTTAACCCCGACAGATACGCAGTATTTT.

This clonotype appeared many times. The rearrangement uses TRBV5-1 and TRBJ2-3; the D is unclear. The CDR3 is made up of 14 amino acids. V was clipped by 0 bases and J by 1 base, with 6 bases between them. Germline assignment: CDR1 SGHRS and CDR2 YFSETQ. In nucleotides, the CDR3 is TGCGCCAGCAGCTTGGGTGAGGGCACAGATACGCAGTATTTT. It specifies CASSLGEGTDTQYF.

There are many counts of this clonotype. V usage is TRBV20-1 and J usage is TRBJ2-3; 9 bases map to TRBD2. V lost 4 bases, J lost 0 bases, and 5 bases stayed unmatched. Germline CDR1 is DFQATT and CDR2 is SNEGSKA (reference sequence). This CDR3 is built from 15 residues. CDR3 coding DNA: TGCAGTGCTACCCTGACTAGCGGTAGCACAGATACGCAGTATTTT. It encodes CSATLTSGSTDTQYF.

This clonotype was counted a few times. This chain links TRBV7-9 with TRBJ2-1; D may be TRBD1 or TRBD2 (5 bases each). Germline V gives CDR1 SEHNR, CDR2 FQNEAQ (reference sequence). The CDR3 loop spans 13 amino acids. The V and J ends lost 5 bases and 8 bases respectively, with 13 bases between them. The CDR3 region is CASSPGARYEQFF. For the CDR3, the DNA is TGTGCCAGCAGCCCCGGGGCGCGGTATGAGCAGTTCTTC. The full variable domain, in which reference TRBV7-9 and TRBJ2-1 provide the parts outside the CDR3, is DTGVSQNPRHKITKRGQNVTFRCDPISEHNRLYWYRQTLGQGPEFLTYFQNEAQLEKSRLLSDRFSAERPKGSFSTLEIQRTEQGDSAMYLCASSPGARYEQFFGPGTRLTVL.

This chain joins TRBV19 and TRBJ2-3; D perhaps matches TRBD2 (5 bases). CDR1 LNHDA and CDR2 SQIVND come from the germline V gene (reference sequence). The length of the CDR3 is 16 residues. V was shortened by 4 bases and J by 5 bases, with 19 bases between the two germline ends. The CDR3 protein is CASSNRWGDLGDTQYF. The CDR3 bases are TGTGCCAGTAGTAACCGATGGGGAGACCTGGGAGATACGCAGTATTTT.

The table lists this clonotype with a few counts. The chain carries TRBV2 and TRBJ2-7; the match to TRBD2 covers 13 bases. The length of the CDR3 is 15 residues. Germline V CDR1 and CDR2: SNHLY, FYNNEI. V shed 2 bases and J 8 bases; nucleotides not matched to a gene: 6. The CDR3 loop is CASSESSGTSGKQYF. The DNA for the CDR3 is TGTGCCAGCAGTGAATCGTCCGGGACTAGCGGGAAGCAGTACTTC. Filled out from reference TRBV2 and TRBJ2-7, the complete variable domain reads EPEVTQTPSHQVTQMGQEVILRCVPISNHLYFYWYRQILGQKVEFLVSFYNNEISEKSEIFDDQFSVERPDGSNFTLKIRSTKLEDSAMYFCASSESSGTSGKQYFGPGTRLTVT.

The V call is TRBV20-1, the J call TRBJ2-1; the D call may be TRBD1 or TRBD2 (5 bases each). The CDR3 loop spans 13 amino acids. V lost 6 bases and J 6 bases, leaving 15 bases between the germline ends. Germline V gene lookup returns CDR1 DFQATT and CDR2 SNEGSKA (reference sequence). The CDR3 protein is CSAPNRGVNEQFF. The CDR3 DNA follows: TGCAGTGCCCCTAACAGAGGGGTCAATGAGCAGTTCTTC.

The J gene is TRBJ1-5, the V gene TRBV2; D uncertain. The CDR3 runs 14 residues. V gave up 2 bases and J gave up 9 bases, with 14 bases separating them. Germline assignment: CDR1 SNHLY and CDR2 FYNNEI. The CDR3 bases are TGTGCCAGCAGTGAAAACCGCTCCCAGCGGCCCCAGCATTTT. It specifies CASSENRSQRPQHF.

The gene calls are TRBV29-1 and TRBJ2-1; D is perhaps TRBD2 (7 bases). Trimming shortened V by 3 bases and J by 4 bases, and 25 bases separated the two germline ends. Germline CDR1 reads SQVTM; CDR2 reads ANQGSEA. CDR3 size: 18 residues. In DNA form, the CDR3 reads TGCAGCGTTGACGGGGGGCGGGAGTCCCCCCTGATATACAATGAGCAGTTCTTC. It is translated as CSVDGGRESPLIYNEQFF.

This clonotype showed up just a few times. The chain couples TRBV7-2 to TRBJ2-1; the D is unclear. Trimming took off 5 bases at V and 8 bases at J, with 7 bases between the two ends. CDR1 and CDR2 from the germline V gene are SGHTA and FQGNSA. The CDR3 is 11 amino acids. As DNA, the CDR3 is TGTGCCAGCAGCCAGATTGATGAGCAGTTCTTC. This gives the protein CASSQIDEQFF.

This chain links TRBV20-1 with TRBJ2-4, with D tentatively TRBD2 (5 bases). With 3 bases removed from V and 5 bases from J, the gap between germline ends came to 11 bases. The CDR3 spans 13 residues. The germline V gene encodes CDR1 DFQATT and CDR2 SNEGSKA (reference sequence). CDR3 amino acids: CSASLGRENIQYF. DNA for the CDR3: TGCAGTGCTAGTCTGGGGAGAGAAAACATTCAGTACTTC.

The rearrangement uses TRBV29-1 and TRBJ1-3; D uncertain. This CDR3 contains 13 residues. CDR1 SQVTM and CDR2 ANQGSEA come from the germline V gene. V was trimmed by 4 bases and J by 0 bases, leaving 7 bases between them. The CDR3 loop reads CSVAPLSGNTIYF. CDR3 bases: TGCAGCGTTGCTCCTCTCTCTGGAAACACCATATATTTT.

The chain combines TRBV15 with TRBJ2-7, with TRBD1 identical over 10 bases. V lost 3 bases and J lost 3; bases outside the gene matches: 8. The CDR3 spans 16 residues. From germline, CDR1 is LNHNV and CDR2 YYDKDF (reference sequence). The CDR3 here is CATSRAAGTGDYEQYF. CDR3 nucleotides: TGTGCCACCAGCAGGGCCGCCGGGACAGGGGACTACGAGCAGTACTTC.

This clonotype was recorded at least ten times. The gene calls are TRBV18 and TRBJ1-4; D might be TRBD1 (6 bases). CDR3 size: 13 residues. Germline CDR1 reads KGHSH; CDR2 reads LQKENI. V lost 5 bases to trimming and J lost 8 bases, with 12 bases between them. The CDR3 region has the DNA TGTGCCAGCTCAACTAGACAGGACGAAAAACTGTTTTTT. Translating gives CASSTRQDEKLFF.

V gene TRBV28 combines with J gene TRBJ1-4; perhaps TRBD1 as D (6 bases). Germline loops: CDR1 MDHEN, CDR2 SYDVKM. This CDR3 region has 14 residues. V lost 10 bases to trimming and J lost 7 bases, with 19 bases between them. CDR3 bases: TGTGCCACGAGAAAACAGGGAGTATCTGAAAAACTGTTTTTT. Translation: CATRKQGVSEKLFF.

V gene TRBV11-2 combines with J gene TRBJ2-1; TRBD2 agrees at 11 bases. V trimming: 5 bases; J trimming: 4 bases; junction bases outside the gene matches: 7. Per germline, CDR1 SGHAT and CDR2 FQNNGV. This CDR3 spans 16 amino acids. The CDR3 DNA sequence: TGTGCCAGCAGCGTAGGACTAGCGGGCGGATACAATGAGCAGTTCTTC. Translating it yields CASSVGLAGGYNEQFF.

The gene calls are TRBV7-8 and TRBJ2-2, with 8 positions matching TRBD1. From germline, CDR1 is SGHVS and CDR2 FQNEAQ. V was clipped by 4 bases and J by 7 bases; unmatched bases: 5. The CDR3 has 14 residues. The CDR3 here is CASSSSGGFGELFF. CDR3 sequence (DNA): TGTGCCAGCAGCTCCTCAGGGGGCTTCGGGGAGCTGTTTTTT.

This clonotype was counted only a few times. This rearrangement joins TRBV24-1 to TRBJ2-2; 8 nucleotides agree with TRBD1. CDR1 is KGHDR and CDR2 is SFDVKD in the germline V gene. V gave up 2 bases and J gave up 6 bases; unmatched junction bases: 1. CDR3 size: 14 residues. The CDR3 sequence: CATSDWTGSGELFF. The CDR3 nucleotides read TGTGCCACCAGTGATTGGACAGGGTCCGGGGAGCTGTTTTTT.

This clonotype was seen a few times. J is TRBJ1-6 and V is TRBV29-1; D gene ambiguous. Germline CDR1 SQVTM, CDR2 ANQGSEA. The CDR3 covers 13 residues. The V end lost 7 bases, the J end lost 8 bases, and 15 bases lay between the germline ends. The chain's CDR3 is CSASRGLDSPLHF. The CDR3 DNA is TGCAGCGCATCTCGTGGACTGGATTCACCCCTCCACTTT.